Listed below are T cell receptor beta chains from one sample, sequenced in a study of CD8+ T cells in alopecia areata. Using immunoSEQ multiplex PCR, the repertoire was profiled, and TCRdb retains in-frame clones only, with some absent. This table has some 170,000 clones, roughly 50% appearing once. Sample: CD8+ T cells sorted from blood, taken at week 24, from a patient treated with tofacitinib. The receptors derive from a human donor with alopecia areata. The CDR3 runs from the conserved cysteine through the conserved F or W. A D gene is named only where the DNA matches it firmly. Rows may omit the clone size; those that give it use once, few, many or a size class.

V gene	D gene	CDR3 length	J gene	clone size	CDR3 protein	CDR3 DNA
TRBV7-8	TRBD2	15	TRBJ2-5	few	CASSFQRGGFETQYF	TGTGCCAGCAGCTTCCAGCGGGGGGGCTTTGAGACCCAGTACTTC
TRBV6-1	TRBD1	15	TRBJ1-5	-	CASRPDRGDNQPQHF	TGTGCCAGCAGACCGGACAGGGGGGACAATCAGCCCCAGCATTTT
TRBV27	TRBD1	12	TRBJ2-5	-	CASRTGQETQYF	TGTGCCAGCCGGACAGGGCAAGAGACCCAGTACTTC
TRBV7-2	TRBD2	15	TRBJ2-7	once	CASSARGGSLGEQYF	TGTGCCAGCAGCGCCCGGGGAGGGTCGCTTGGCGAGCAGTACTTC
TRBV4-3	-	13	TRBJ1-2	few	CASSQEGRSGYTF	TGCGCCAGCAGCCAAGAAGGCAGGTCTGGCTACACCTTC
TRBV5-6	TRBD1	14	TRBJ1-2	once	CASSEGTGYYGYTF	TGTGCCAGCAGCGAAGGGACAGGGTACTATGGCTACACCTTC
TRBV5-4	-	13	TRBJ1-1	-	CASSPTPNTEAFF	TGTGCCAGCAGTCCGACACCAAACACTGAAGCTTTCTTT
TRBV29-1	TRBD1	13	TRBJ1-4	few	CSVWTGGSEKLFF	TGCAGCGTTTGGACAGGGGGCTCTGAAAAACTGTTTTTT
TRBV7-9	TRBD1	14	TRBJ1-5	-	CASSDRVGDQPQHF	TGTGCCAGCAGCGACAGGGTTGGAGATCAGCCCCAGCATTTT
TRBV7-2	-	13	TRBJ2-5	-	CASSLVGGETQYF	TGTGCCAGCAGCTTAGTCGGGGGAGAGACCCAGTACTTC
TRBV9	-	15	TRBJ2-3	-	CASSASGRPTDTQYF	TGTGCCAGCAGCGCCAGCGGCCGTCCCACAGATACGCAGTATTTT
TRBV5-1	-	12	TRBJ1-2	-	CAASDGGYGYTF	TGCGCCGCTTCGGACGGAGGCTATGGCTACACCTTC
TRBV5-1	TRBD1	11	TRBJ2-2	few	CASSVQGRLFF	TGCGCCAGCAGCGTACAGGGGCGGCTGTTTTTT
TRBV7-3	TRBD1	15	TRBJ2-7	-	CASSPGTGANYEQYF	TGTGCCAGCAGCCCCGGGACAGGGGCGAACTACGAGCAGTACTTC
TRBV29-1	TRBD1	13	TRBJ1-1	-	CSVDGRGITEAFF	TGCAGCGTTGACGGCAGGGGGATCACTGAAGCTTTCTTT
TRBV5-6	TRBD2	14	TRBJ2-5	-	CASSPGGGGKTQYF	TGTGCCAGCAGCCCGGGAGGGGGGGGAAAGACCCAGTACTTC
TRBV4-3	-	14	TRBJ1-1	-	CASSQDPGRPEAFF	TGCGCCAGCAGCCAAGACCCGGGCCGGCCTGAAGCTTTCTTT
TRBV11-2	-	12	TRBJ2-1	few	CASSFRSNEQFF	TGTGCCAGCAGCTTCAGATCTAATGAGCAGTTCTTC
TRBV4-3	TRBD2	13	TRBJ2-7	-	CASSGGLDYEQYF	TGCGCCAGCAGCGGGGGACTAGACTACGAGCAGTACTTC
TRBV29-1	-	12	TRBJ2-7	-	CSVGDKGYEQYF	TGCAGCGTTGGCGACAAAGGCTACGAGCAGTACTTC
TRBV5-1	TRBD1	14	TRBJ2-5	-	CASSRGTGEETQYF	TGCGCCAGCAGCCGCGGGACAGGAGAAGAGACCCAGTACTTC
TRBV29-1	-	11	TRBJ1-2	few	CSVPGFKGYTF	TGCAGCGTTCCGGGATTCAAGGGCTACACCTTC
TRBV25-1	-	13	TRBJ2-1	-	CASSDDYDVQQFF	TGTGCCAGCAGTGACGACTATGATGTGCAGCAGTTCTTC
TRBV19	TRBD1	14	TRBJ1-5	-	CASSNLTGNQPQHF	TGTGCCAGTAGTAACCTGACAGGGAACCAGCCCCAGCATTTT
TRBV7-9	-	12	TRBJ2-1	once	CASSRPGEEQFF	TGTGCCAGCAGCCGACCAGGGGAAGAGCAGTTCTTC
TRBV30	-	16	TRBJ1-2	-	CAWSIYGPRGPNGYTF	TGTGCCTGGAGTATTTATGGACCCAGGGGACCTAATGGCTACACCTTC
TRBV30	-	12	TRBJ2-2	-	CAGTETTGELFF	TGTGCCGGTACAGAGACCACCGGGGAGCTGTTTTTT
TRBV9	-	14	TRBJ2-7	-	CASSPTLVPAEQYF	TGTGCCAGCAGCCCCACTTTGGTGCCCGCCGAGCAGTACTTC
TRBV7-9	-	12	TRBJ2-1	-	CASSAPSNEQFF	TGTGCCAGCAGCGCACCTTCCAATGAGCAGTTCTTC
TRBV27	-	14	TRBJ2-7	once	CASSVGRGRNEQYF	TGTGCCAGCAGCGTGGGGCGGGGGCGAAACGAGCAGTACTTC
TRBV13	-	13	TRBJ2-1	-	CASSFRGANEQFF	TGTGCCAGCAGCTTCAGGGGGGCCAATGAGCAGTTCTTC
TRBV4-3	-	13	TRBJ2-5	-	CASSQGWVETQYF	TGCGCCAGCAGCCAAGGTTGGGTAGAGACCCAGTACTTC
TRBV27	-	15	TRBJ2-2	many	CASSPLTAGTGELFF	TGTGCCAGCAGCCCACTTACAGCGGGCACCGGGGAGCTGTTTTTT
TRBV15	TRBD2	15	TRBJ2-7	-	CATSTSGGKISEQYF	TGTGCCACCAGCACCAGCGGGGGGAAGATAAGCGAGCAGTACTTC
TRBV5-6	-	16	TRBJ1-1	-	CASSLVDGMEYTEAFF	TGTGCCAGCAGCTTGGTGGACGGGATGGAGTACACTGAAGCTTTCTTT
TRBV5-1	TRBD1	14	TRBJ2-7	-	CASTLGDSSYEQYF	TGCGCCAGCACTTTGGGGGACAGCTCCTACGAGCAGTACTTC
TRBV7-9	-	15	TRBJ2-3	-	CASSPWGEVTDTQYF	TGTGCCAGCAGCCCGTGGGGGGAGGTGACAGATACGCAGTATTTT
TRBV13	-	14	TRBJ2-5	-	CASSSSGRQETQYF	TGTGCCAGCAGCTCCTCGGGACGGCAAGAGACCCAGTACTTC
TRBV7-6	TRBD1	16	TRBJ2-5	few	CASSFGWTGGQETQYF	TGTGCCAGCAGCTTTGGGTGGACAGGGGGCCAAGAGACCCAGTACTTC
TRBV13	-	13	TRBJ2-2	few	CASSYDWPGELFF	TGTGCCAGCAGTTACGACTGGCCCGGGGAGCTGTTTTTT
TRBV4-1	-	15	TRBJ1-2	-	CASSQEGRGAYGYTF	TGCGCCAGCAGCCAAGAAGGGAGGGGCGCGTATGGCTACACCTTC
TRBV4-3	-	15	TRBJ1-5	-	CASSQGVMSNQPQHF	TGCGCCAGCAGCCAAGGCGTTATGAGCAATCAGCCCCAGCATTTT
TRBV7-8	TRBD2	15	TRBJ2-1	few	CASSLLRGGYNEQFF	TGTGCCAGCAGCTTACTCCGCGGGGGGTACAATGAGCAGTTCTTC